What follows are 19 T cell receptor beta chains derived from one specimen sequenced in a study of regulatory T cells in long-lasting Graves disease. The time point is: persistent/refractory GD, antithyroid drugs over 5 years with positive TRAb. PBMC-derived RNA was used for the TCR library. HTBI primers from iRepertoire and Arm-PCR of CDR3 regions yielded the TCR beta libraries. MiXCR was run by TCRdb on the multiplex PCR reads, yielding one entry per CDR3 protein. The table lists approximately 360,000 distinct CDR3 sequences, roughly 25% of them singletons. Sequenced material: peripheral blood mononuclear cells (PBMCs), taken when the disease was refractory, from a patient treated with antithyroid drugs. The receptors were gathered from a woman in her thirties or forties with Graves disease.

A few counts support this clonotype. The V and J genes are TRBV7-2 and TRBJ2-1; unclear D gene. This CDR3 has 13 residues. CDR1 and CDR2 from the germline V gene are SGHTA and FQGNSA. V dropped 1 base and J dropped 5 bases, with 6 bases sitting between them. CDR3 in amino acids: CASSLDSNNEQFF. CDR3 DNA: TGTGCCAGCAGCTTAGATTCGAACAATGAGCAGTTCTTC. Based on the CDR3 plus reference TRBV7-2 and TRBJ2-1, the full variable domain is GAGVSQSPSNKVTEKGKDVELRCDPISGHTALYWYRQSLGQGLEFLIYFQGNSAPDKSGLPSDRFSAERTGGSVSTLTIQRTQQEDSAVYLCASSLDSNNEQFFGPGTRLTVL.

Note on this clonotype: A much larger clone lies a single base off, so this may be a read error. The chain uses TRBV11-1 and TRBJ2-2; a possible D gene is TRBD2 (5 bases). CDR3 length equals 11 residues. Germline lookup yields CDR1 SGHAT and CDR2 FQDESV (reference sequence). The CDR3 here is CASTTNGEPFF. The CDR3 DNA sequence: TGTGCCAGCACCACGAATGGGGAGCCGTTTTTT.

The sample holds a few counts of this clonotype. The chain has TRBV29-1 and TRBJ2-2; D is possibly TRBD1 (6 bases). The V end was cut by 2 bases, the J end by 2 bases, with 12 bases between. The CDR3 spans 15 residues. Germline CDR1 reads SQVTM; CDR2 reads ANQGSEA. The CDR3 protein is CSVESPRGNTGELFF. Here the CDR3 DNA reads TGCAGCGTTGAATCCCCCAGGGGTAACACCGGGGAGCTGTTTTTT.

This clonotype has more than one count but fewer than ten. The chain recombines TRBV19 with TRBJ1-5; D call uncertain. Germline CDR1 and CDR2: LNHDA and SQIVND (reference sequence). This CDR3 is 13 amino acids long. The germline V and J ends were trimmed by 6 bases and 5 bases, with 11 bases remaining between them. CDR3 DNA: TGTGCCAGTAGGGGAGGACTGTATCAGCCCCAGCATTTT. It yields the protein CASRGGLYQPQHF.

The V call is TRBV7-6, the J call TRBJ1-3, with D possibly TRBD1 on 6 matching bases. V lost 2 bases to trimming and J lost 0 bases, with 11 bases between them. This CDR3 is built from 16 residues. Germline V CDR1 and CDR2: SGHVS, FNYEAQ. CDR3 residues: CASSLITGYSGNTIYF. The CDR3 DNA is TGTGCCAGCAGCTTAATCACAGGGTACTCTGGAAACACCATATATTTT.

This clonotype was found a few times. V is TRBV27 and J is TRBJ1-1; 8 positions agree with TRBD1. Germline-derived CDR1 and CDR2 are MNHEY and SMNVEV (reference sequence). The CDR3 is made up of 14 amino acids. V shed 6 bases, J shed 4 bases, and the junction held 7 bases outside the gene matches. CDR3 DNA: TGTGCCAGCAGAATTCAGGGGGCGAGCACTGAAGCTTTCTTT. Its protein is CASRIQGASTEAFF.

This clonotype was detected many times. The chain recombines TRBV27 with TRBJ2-7; D unresolved. This CDR3 has 13 residues. V was shortened by 3 bases and J by 3 bases, with 9 bases between the two germline ends. The germline V gene encodes CDR1 MNHEY and CDR2 SMNVEV (reference sequence). CDR3 DNA: TGTGCCAGCAGTTTCGCAGGAAGCTACGAGCAGTACTTC. Translated: CASSFAGSYEQYF.

This clonotype has ten or more counts. This chain connects TRBV28 to TRBJ2-7; no clear D. From germline, CDR1 is MDHEN and CDR2 SYDVKM. The length of the CDR3 is 15 residues. V was pared by 3 bases and J by 0 bases, with 12 bases between. The CDR3 DNA follows: TGTGCCAGCAGTTTCCGTCTAACTCTCTCCTACGAGCAGTACTTC. It yields the protein CASSFRLTLSYEQYF.

This clonotype was picked up many times. The V call is TRBV20-1, the J call TRBJ1-5, with TRBD1 matching 7 bases. J lost 2 bases, V lost 0 bases, and 4 bases had no gene match. Germline CDR1 reads DFQATT; CDR2 reads SNEGSKA (reference sequence). The CDR3 sequence is 15 residues long. The CDR3 DNA sequence: TGCAGTGCTAGAGAGGTAACAGGGGGCAATCAGCCCCAGCATTTT. This gives the protein CSAREVTGGNQPQHF.

This clonotype was found many times. J is TRBJ2-2 and V is TRBV11-2, with D possibly being TRBD2 (5 bases). CDR3 length: 14 amino acids. Trimming took off 3 bases at V and 5 bases at J, with 10 bases between the two ends. Germline CDR1 reads SGHAT; CDR2 reads FQNNGV. This CDR3 reads CASSFSDFTGELFF. DNA for the CDR3: TGTGCCAGCAGCTTTTCGGACTTTACCGGGGAGCTGTTTTTT. The full variable domain, rest sourced from reference TRBV11-2 and TRBJ2-2, is EAGVAQSPRYKIIEKRQSVAFWCNPISGHATLYWYQQILGQGPKLLIQFQNNGVVDDSQLPKDRFSAERLKGVDSTLKIQPAKLEDSAVYLCASSFSDFTGELFFGEGSRLTVL.

A few counts support this clonotype. The genes are TRBV28 and TRBJ2-7, with D perhaps matching TRBD1 or TRBD2 (5 bases each). The CDR3 totals 16 residues. V lost 4 bases, J lost 5 bases, and 21 bases lay in between. CDR1 is MDHEN and CDR2 is SYDVKM in the germline V gene. CDR3 protein: CASSWGLLRGIHEQYF. DNA for the CDR3: TGTGCCAGCAGTTGGGGCCTATTACGGGGCATTCACGAGCAGTACTTC.

This clonotype was recorded at least ten times. V usage is TRBV28 and J usage is TRBJ2-7, with D possibly TRBD1 on 5 matching bases. Trimming left V 3 bases short and J 3 bases short, with 12 bases between. Germline V lookup: CDR1 MDHEN, CDR2 SYDVKM. This CDR3 is 14 amino acids long. The CDR3 sequence: CASSFRQHIYEQYF. Written as DNA, the CDR3 is TGTGCCAGCAGTTTTCGACAGCATATCTACGAGCAGTACTTC.

This clonotype was found many times. The chain has TRBV12-3 or TRBV12-4 and TRBJ2-2; D assignment may be TRBD1 or TRBD2 (5 bases each). The CDR3 is made up of 17 amino acids. Trimming removed 5 bases at V and 0 bases at J, with 16 bases between. The CDR3 DNA reads TGTGCCAGCAGTGAACTCCGGGACCCGGCGAACACCGGGGAGCTGTTTTTT. Translated: CASSELRDPANTGELFF.

This clonotype was seen repeatedly, ten times or more. The genes are TRBV28 and TRBJ2-7; the D is unclear. Germline V gene sequence: CDR1 MDHEN, CDR2 SYDVKM. Trimming removed 2 bases from V and 3 bases from J, with 5 bases in between. The CDR3 length is 12 residues. The CDR3 loop is CASSLTRYEQYF. The CDR3 DNA is TGTGCCAGCAGTTTAACTCGCTACGAGCAGTACTTC. Full variable domain (missing parts from reference TRBV28 and TRBJ2-7): DVKVTQSSRYLVKRTGEKVFLECVQDMDHENMFWYRQDPGLGLRLIYFSYDVKMKEKGDIPEGYSVSREKKERFSLILESASTNQTSMYLCASSLTRYEQYFGPGTRLTVT.

This clonotype occurred many times. The chain couples TRBV7-9 to TRBJ1-1, with 8 nucleotides matching TRBD1. J was trimmed by 5 bases and V by 5 bases; bases with no gene match: 7. Germline values: CDR1 SEHNR, CDR2 FQNEAQ (reference sequence). CDR3 length: 14 amino acids. CDR3 loop: CASSPTGEITEAFF. CDR3 sequence (DNA): TGTGCCAGCAGCCCGACAGGGGAGATAACTGAAGCTTTCTTT.

Only a few counts were recorded for this clonotype. The V gene is TRBV20-1, the J gene TRBJ1-6, with D uncertain. The V end lost 6 bases, the J end lost 11 bases, and 14 bases lay between the germline ends. Germline V lookup: CDR1 DFQATT, CDR2 SNEGSKA (reference sequence). The CDR3 is 12 amino acids. CDR3: CSARSPEAPLHF. The CDR3 DNA sequence: TGCAGTGCCCGGAGTCCTGAAGCACCCCTCCACTTT.

This clonotype came up many times. The chain links TRBV20-1 to TRBJ1-1; D is undetermined. Germline CDR1 DFQATT, CDR2 SNEGSKA (reference sequence). The V and J ends lost 2 bases and 1 base respectively, with 8 bases between them. The CDR3 covers 13 residues. The CDR3 coding sequence is TGCAGTGCTAGATTCCAGCCGAACACTGAAGCTTTCTTT. Translation gives CSARFQPNTEAFF.

This clonotype was recorded at least ten times. The chain recombines TRBV11-2 with TRBJ2-7; 14 bases align to TRBD2. The germline V gene has CDR1 SGHAT and CDR2 FQNNGV. The CDR3 has 15 residues. V was pared by 5 bases and J by 4 bases, with 4 bases of the junction left unmatched. The chain's CDR3 is CASSLGLAGAYEQYF. The CDR3 DNA sequence: TGTGCCAGCAGCCTGGGACTAGCGGGAGCGTACGAGCAGTACTTC. Together with reference TRBV11-2 and TRBJ2-7, the CDR3 gives the full variable domain: EAGVAQSPRYKIIEKRQSVAFWCNPISGHATLYWYQQILGQGPKLLIQFQNNGVVDDSQLPKDRFSAERLKGVDSTLKIQPAKLEDSAVYLCASSLGLAGAYEQYFGPGTRLTVT.

The V call is TRBV5-1, the J call TRBJ2-7; 7 bases align to TRBD1. The CDR3 totals 12 residues. Germline trimming cut 4 bases from V and 5 bases from J; bases unmatched to any gene: 3. Germline V lookup: CDR1 SGHRS, CDR2 YFSETQ. The CDR3 sequence is CASSETGDEQYF. DNA of the CDR3: TGCGCCAGCAGCGAAACAGGGGACGAGCAGTACTTC.